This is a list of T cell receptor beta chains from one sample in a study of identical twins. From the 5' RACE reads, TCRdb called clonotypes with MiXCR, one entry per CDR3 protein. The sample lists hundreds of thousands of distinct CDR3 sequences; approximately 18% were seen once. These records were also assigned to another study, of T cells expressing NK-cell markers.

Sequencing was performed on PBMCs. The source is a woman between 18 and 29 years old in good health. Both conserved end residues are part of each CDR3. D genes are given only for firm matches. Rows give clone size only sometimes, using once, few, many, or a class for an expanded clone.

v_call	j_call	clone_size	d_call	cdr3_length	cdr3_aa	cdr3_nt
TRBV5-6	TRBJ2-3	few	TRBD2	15	CASSSEREGTDTQYF	TGTGCCAGCAGCTCGGAGCGGGAGGGGACAGATACGCAGTATTTT
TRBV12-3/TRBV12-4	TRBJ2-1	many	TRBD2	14	CASRPGGTHNEQFF	TGTGCCAGCCGCCCCGGGGGGACCCACAATGAGCAGTTCTTC
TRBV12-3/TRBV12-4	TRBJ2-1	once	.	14	CASSLARAVHEQFF	TGTGCCAGCAGTTTAGCGCGGGCGGTGCATGAGCAGTTCTTC
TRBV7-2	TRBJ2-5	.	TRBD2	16	CASSLAAGGSWETQYF	TGTGCCAGCAGCTTAGCGGCGGGAGGTAGCTGGGAGACCCAGTACTTC
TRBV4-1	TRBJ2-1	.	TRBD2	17	CASSRSVGTSGSNEQFF	TGCGCCAGCAGCCGTTCGGTCGGGACTAGCGGGAGCAATGAGCAGTTCTTC
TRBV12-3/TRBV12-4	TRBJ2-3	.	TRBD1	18	CASSFSDPGTGSHGTQYF	TGTGCCAGCAGTTTTTCGGACCCCGGGACAGGGAGTCATGGTACGCAGTATTTT
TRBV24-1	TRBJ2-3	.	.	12	CATSIGSDTQYF	TGTGCCACCAGTATAGGGTCAGATACGCAGTATTTT
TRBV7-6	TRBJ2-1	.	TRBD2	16	CASSLGGGGIYNEQFF	TGTGCCAGCAGCTTAGGGGGCGGGGGGATCTACAATGAGCAGTTCTTC
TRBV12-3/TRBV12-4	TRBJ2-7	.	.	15	CASSLVSLAGYEQYF	TGTGCCAGCAGTTTAGTGTCCCTAGCAGGCTACGAGCAGTACTTC
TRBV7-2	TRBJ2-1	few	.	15	CASRQSGGSYNEQFF	TGTGCCAGCAGGCAAAGCGGAGGCTCCTACAATGAGCAGTTCTTC
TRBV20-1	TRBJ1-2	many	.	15	CSATSRRGPPYGYTF	TGCAGTGCAACTAGTAGGCGGGGCCCCCCCTATGGCTACACCTTC
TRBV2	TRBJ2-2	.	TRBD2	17	CTISWGTGTKNTGELFF	TGTACCATCAGTTGGGGGACGGGGACTAAGAACACCGGGGAGCTGTTTTTT
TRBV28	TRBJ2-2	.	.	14	CASSFWTNTGELFF	TGTGCCAGCAGTTTCTGGACCAACACCGGGGAGCTGTTTTTT
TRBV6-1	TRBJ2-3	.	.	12	CATEGDTDTQYF	TGTGCCACGGAGGGGGACACAGATACGCAGTATTTT
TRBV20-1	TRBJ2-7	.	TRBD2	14	CSASSGRAQGEQYF	TGCAGTGCGAGCAGCGGGAGGGCCCAAGGCGAGCAGTACTTC
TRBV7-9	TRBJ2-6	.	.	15	CASSLETGGANVLTF	TGTGCCAGCAGCTTAGAAACTGGTGGGGCCAACGTCCTGACTTTC
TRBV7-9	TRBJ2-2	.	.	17	CASSSPRVQMNTGELFF	TGTGCCAGCAGCTCACCCCGGGTCCAGATGAACACCGGGGAGCTGTTTTTT
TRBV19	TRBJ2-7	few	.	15	CASSIGRGLPYEQYF	TGTGCCAGTAGTATAGGACGGGGGCTCCCTTACGAGCAGTACTTC
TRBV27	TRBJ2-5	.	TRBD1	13	CASSTQGQVTQYF	TGTGCCAGCAGTACACAGGGGCAAGTGACCCAGTACTTC
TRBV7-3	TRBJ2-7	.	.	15	CASSPSRDPSYEQYF	TGTGCCAGCAGCCCGAGCAGGGACCCATCCTACGAGCAGTACTTC
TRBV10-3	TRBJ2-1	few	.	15	CAISERTALYNEQFF	TGTGCCATCAGTGAGCGGACCGCCCTGTACAATGAGCAGTTCTTC
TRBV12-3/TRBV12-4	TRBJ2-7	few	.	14	CASSLDLKAYEQYF	TGTGCCAGCAGTTTGGACTTAAAGGCCTACGAGCAGTACTTC
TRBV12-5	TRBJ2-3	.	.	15	CASGLSRVEGDTQYF	TGTGCTAGTGGTTTGTCAAGGGTAGAGGGAGATACGCAGTATTTT
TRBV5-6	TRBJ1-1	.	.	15	CASSLLRGMNTEAFF	TGTGCCAGCAGCTTACTCAGGGGCATGAACACTGAAGCTTTCTTT
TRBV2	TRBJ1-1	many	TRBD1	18	CAFSSGQGHLDLNTEAFF	TGTGCCTTCAGTTCCGGACAGGGGCATCTTGATTTGAACACTGAAGCTTTCTTT
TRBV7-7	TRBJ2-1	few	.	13	CASSSHRDTEQFF	TGTGCTAGCAGCTCACACCGGGACACCGAGCAGTTCTTC
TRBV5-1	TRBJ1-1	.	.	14	CASSWEQRQAEAFF	TGCGCCAGCAGCTGGGAACAACGTCAGGCTGAAGCTTTCTTT
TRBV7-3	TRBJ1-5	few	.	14	CAAQVPGSGQPQHF	TGTGCCGCCCAGGTTCCGGGAAGCGGTCAGCCCCAGCATTTT
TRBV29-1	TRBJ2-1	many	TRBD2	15	CSVPPASGGFNEQFF	TGCAGCGTTCCTCCCGCATCGGGAGGTTTCAATGAGCAGTTCTTC
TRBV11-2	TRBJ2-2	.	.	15	CASSLLQESTGELFF	TGTGCCAGCAGCTTATTACAGGAGAGCACCGGGGAGCTGTTTTTT
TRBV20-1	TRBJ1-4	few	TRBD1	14	CSASHGTGGEKLFF	TGCAGTGCTAGCCACGGGACAGGGGGTGAAAAACTGTTTTTT
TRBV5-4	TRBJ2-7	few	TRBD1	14	CASRRDRDRYEQYF	TGTGCCAGCAGACGAGACAGGGACCGCTACGAGCAGTACTTC
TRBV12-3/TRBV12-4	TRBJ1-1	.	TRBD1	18	CACSLAAGGRLWNTEAFF	TGTGCCTGCAGTTTAGCGGCAGGGGGGAGACTATGGAACACTGAAGCTTTCTTT
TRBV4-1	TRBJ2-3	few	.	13	CASSQDNGDTQYF	TGCGCCAGCAGCCAAGATAACGGGGATACGCAGTATTTT
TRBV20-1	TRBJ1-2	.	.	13	CSAETPEVYGYTF	TGCAGTGCTGAGACACCGGAGGTCTATGGCTACACCTTC
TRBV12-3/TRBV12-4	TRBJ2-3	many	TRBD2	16	CASSQTSGRAADTQYF	TGTGCCAGCAGCCAAACTAGCGGGAGGGCGGCAGATACGCAGTATTTT
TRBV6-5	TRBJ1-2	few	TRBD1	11	CASGQGRGYTF	TGTGCCAGCGGACAGGGAAGGGGCTACACCTTC
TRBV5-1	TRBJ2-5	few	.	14	CASSFTGFGETQYF	TGCGCCAGCAGCTTTACAGGTTTCGGAGAGACCCAGTACTTC
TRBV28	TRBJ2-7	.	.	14	CASIGTVSSYEQYF	TGTGCCAGCATTGGGACGGTAAGCTCCTACGAGCAGTACTTC
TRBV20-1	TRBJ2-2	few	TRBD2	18	CSARVPPAGGSNTGELFF	TGCAGTGCTAGGGTCCCCCCAGCGGGGGGCTCCAACACCGGGGAGCTGTTTTTT
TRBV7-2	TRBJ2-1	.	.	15	CASSLAVTGNNEQFF	TGTGCCAGCAGCCTCGCAGTTACGGGCAACAATGAGCAGTTCTTC
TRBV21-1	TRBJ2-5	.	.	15	CASSEREGWEETQYF	TGTGCCAGCAGTGAGCGGGAGGGGTGGGAAGAGACCCAGTACTTC
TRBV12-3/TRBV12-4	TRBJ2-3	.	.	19	CTSSSPPPGTQDSTDTQYF	TGTACCAGCAGTTCACCCCCTCCCGGGACCCAAGATAGCACAGATACGCAGTATTTT
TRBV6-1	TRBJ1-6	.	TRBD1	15	CASSEQGAYNSPLHF	TGTGCCAGCAGTGAACAGGGGGCCTATAATTCACCCCTCCACTTT
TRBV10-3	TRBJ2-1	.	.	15	CAITPIRGPINEQFF	TGTGCCATCACCCCAATCCGGGGACCCATCAATGAGCAGTTCTTC
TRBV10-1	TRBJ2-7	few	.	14	CASSHPAASDEQYF	TGCGCCAGCAGCCACCCCGCCGCGTCCGACGAGCAGTACTTC
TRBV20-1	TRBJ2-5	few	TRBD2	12	CSAGRGGETQYF	TGCAGTGCTGGCCGGGGGGGGGAGACCCAGTACTTC
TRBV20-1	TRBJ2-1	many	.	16	CSARDPGLLGLNEQFF	TGCAGTGCTAGAGATCCGGGTCTTTTAGGGCTCAATGAGCAGTTCTTC
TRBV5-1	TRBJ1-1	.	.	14	CASSSLMENTEAFF	TGCGCCAGCAGCTCTTTGATGGAGAACACTGAAGCTTTCTTT
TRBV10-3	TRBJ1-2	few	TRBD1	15	CAISGLRDRDYGYTF	TGTGCCATCAGCGGACTCCGGGACAGGGACTATGGCTACACCTTC
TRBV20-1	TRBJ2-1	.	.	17	CSARVANLARGVHEQFF	TGCAGTGCTAGAGTGGCCAACCTCGCTAGGGGGGTACATGAGCAGTTCTTC
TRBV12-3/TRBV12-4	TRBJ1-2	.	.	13	CASSPLTYYGYTF	TGTGCCAGCAGCCCTCTGACCTACTATGGCTACACCTTC
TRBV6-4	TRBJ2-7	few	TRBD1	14	CASFLPGQTYEQYF	TGTGCCAGTTTCCTCCCGGGACAGACCTACGAGCAGTACTTC
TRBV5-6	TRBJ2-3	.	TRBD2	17	CASSFLTSGRILEAQYF	TGTGCCAGCAGCTTTTTGACTAGCGGGAGAATCTTAGAAGCGCAGTATTTT
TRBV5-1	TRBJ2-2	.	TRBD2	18	CASSLFLAGASNTGELFF	TGCGCCAGCAGCTTGTTCCTAGCGGGTGCCTCGAACACCGGGGAGCTGTTTTTT
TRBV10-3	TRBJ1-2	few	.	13	CAILSAGQYGYTF	TGTGCCATCCTCTCTGCGGGACAATATGGCTACACCTTC
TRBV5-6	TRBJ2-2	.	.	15	CATEHASGEAGELFF	TGTGCCACCGAACACGCTTCGGGTGAAGCCGGGGAGCTGTTTTTT
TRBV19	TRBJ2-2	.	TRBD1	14	CASSSATGSGELFF	TGTGCCAGTAGTTCGGCGACAGGGTCCGGGGAGCTGTTTTTT
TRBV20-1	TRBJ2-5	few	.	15	CSARDLSQGKETQYF	TGCAGTGCTAGAGATCTCAGCCAGGGTAAAGAGACCCAGTACTTC
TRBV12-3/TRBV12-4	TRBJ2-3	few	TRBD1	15	CASSLRTGRADTQYF	TGTGCCAGCAGTTTAAGGACAGGGAGAGCAGATACGCAGTATTTT